This T cell receptor beta chain was identified in a study of shared clonotypes between healthy human individuals. Across the study: CD8 memory received one plate per donor, CD8 naive two, CD4 memory three and CD4 naive three.

Per the authors' pipeline: ImmunoSEQ junction-only sequences lacked quality scores, so their filtering differed. The assay was immunoSEQ multiplex PCR, and TCRdb's table has in-frame clones only and misses some. That table gives V, J and clone size, and the DNA gave D and trimming. The data show more than 1.2 million clones, approximately 98.5% seen once. Overall study results and limits: When compared with the clonotypes that were shared by all four sorted-subset donors, the non-shared clonotypes turned out to have lower generation probabilities. It was observed that roughly 5.5% of naive CD4 clonotypes were shared across several donors.

About this clone: Antigen unknown.

Germline values: CDR1 MNHEY, CDR2 SMNVEV (reference sequence). This CDR3 spans 17 amino acids. V was clipped by 3 bases and J by 1 base, with 16 bases between them. Sequenced input: naive CD4+ T cells sorted from blood. Sample subset: CD45RA+ positively selected. This TCR was sampled from a man aged 30-40 years in good health. The genes are TRBV27 and TRBJ2-1; weak D call: TRBD2 (7 bases). The CDR3 protein is CASSFRGSGTSYNEQFF. The CDR3 DNA follows: TGTGCCAGCAGTTTCAGGGGAAGCGGGACTTCCTACAATGAGCAGTTCTTC.